This T cell receptor beta chain was retrieved from a study of blood T cells in healthy people across ages. The CDR3 contains 12 residues. CDR1 is SQVTM, CDR2 ANQGSEA, per germline. V was trimmed by 2 bases and J by 8 bases, leaving 10 bases between them. Note on this clonotype: Its antigen is not identified.

Regarding the study as a whole: Diversity estimates from one million T cells were considered underestimates. Reliance upon unsorted PBMCs precluded definitive naive versus antigen-experienced comparison.

PCR was performed a second time for roughly 7 to 11 cycles using a sample-barcoded 5' primer and a J-beta primer mix. TCRdb re-analysed the 5' RACE reads in MiXCR, keeping a single row per CDR3 protein. The data contain about 1 million distinct CDR3 sequences, around 45% of them singletons. This TCR was sampled from a woman aged 60 to 75 in good health. The sequenced material came from blood. The chain has TRBV29-1 and TRBJ2-1; D is tentatively TRBD1 or TRBD2 (5 bases each). Written as DNA, the CDR3 is TGCAGCGTTGAATTCCGGGGCTATGAGCAGTTCTTC. Its protein is CSVEFRGYEQFF.